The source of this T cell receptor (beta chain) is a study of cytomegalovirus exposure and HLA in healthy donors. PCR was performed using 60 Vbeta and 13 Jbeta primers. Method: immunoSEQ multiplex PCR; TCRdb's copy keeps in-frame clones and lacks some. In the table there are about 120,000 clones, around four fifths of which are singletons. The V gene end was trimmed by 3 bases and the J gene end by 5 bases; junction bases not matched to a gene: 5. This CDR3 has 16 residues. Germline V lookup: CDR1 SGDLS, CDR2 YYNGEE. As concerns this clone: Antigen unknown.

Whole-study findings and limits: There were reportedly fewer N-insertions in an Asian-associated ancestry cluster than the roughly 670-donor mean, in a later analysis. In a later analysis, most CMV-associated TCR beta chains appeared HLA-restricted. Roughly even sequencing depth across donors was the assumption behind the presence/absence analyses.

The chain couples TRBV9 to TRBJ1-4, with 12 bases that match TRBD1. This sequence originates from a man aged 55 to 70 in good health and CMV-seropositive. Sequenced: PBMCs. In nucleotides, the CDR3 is TGTGCCAGCAGCGGCCGGGACAGGGGGCCGAATGAAAAACTGTTTTTT. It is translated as CASSGRDRGPNEKLFF.